These 32 T cell receptor beta chains share one sample of origin, sequenced in a study of shared clonotypes between healthy human individuals. Clones were read by immunoSEQ multiplex PCR, and TCRdb kept only the in-frame ones, dropping some. The table has 1,400,000 or so clones, around 98.5% seen once; the top ten hold over 0.3%. Sequenced: naive CD4+ T cells sorted from blood. Subset denoted: CD45RA+ positively selected. The receptors derive from a young man in good health.

The CDR3: CASSSNTWRVPDTQYF. The DNA for the CDR3 is TGTGCCAGCAGCTCTAATACCTGGAGGGTTCCAGATACGCAGTATTTT. The chain combines TRBV5-6 with TRBJ2-3; possible D gene TRBD2, 6 bases. The germline V gene has CDR1 SGHDT and CDR2 YYEEEE. V lost 3 bases and J 4 bases, leaving 18 bases between the germline ends. The CDR3 is made up of 16 amino acids.

The chain carries TRBV6-1 and TRBJ2-2; possible D gene TRBD1, 6 bases. The CDR3 consists of 13 residues. Germline V gene lookup returns CDR1 MNHNS and CDR2 SASEGT. The V gene lost 6 bases and the J gene lost 3 bases, with 8 bases spanning the gap. This chain's CDR3 is CASRSGDTGELFF. In DNA form, the CDR3 reads TGTGCCAGCAGGTCAGGGGACACCGGGGAGCTGTTTTTT.

V and J are TRBV18 and TRBJ1-1; unclear D gene. Trimming pared 3 bases from V and 4 bases from J, leaving 12 bases between. From germline, CDR1 is KGHSH and CDR2 LQKENI. CDR3 length equals 14 residues. CDR3 sequence (DNA): TGTGCCAGCTCACCCCAAGGTGTAAGCACTGAAGCTTTCTTT. This translates into CASSPQGVSTEAFF. Filled out from reference TRBV18 and TRBJ1-1, the complete variable domain reads NAGVMQNPRHLVRRRGQEARLRCSPMKGHSHVYWYRQLPEEGLKFMVYLQKENIIDESGMPKERFSAEFPKEGPSILRIQQVVRGDSAAYFCASSPQGVSTEAFFGQGTRLTVV.

V usage is TRBV18 and J usage is TRBJ2-3; D might be TRBD2 (5 bases). Germline V lookup: CDR1 KGHSH, CDR2 LQKENI. This CDR3 region has 16 residues. The V gene lost 1 base and the J gene lost 5 bases, with 16 bases spanning the gap. This CDR3 reads CASSPLRGSVGDTQYF. DNA of the CDR3: TGTGCCAGCTCACCACTAAGAGGGAGTGTTGGAGATACGCAGTATTTT.

CDR3 region: CASSIGGMSNQPQHF. The CDR3 region has the DNA TGTGCCAGCAGCATAGGCGGGATGAGCAATCAGCCCCAGCATTTT. This chain links TRBV9 with TRBJ1-5; D uncertain. Germline CDR1 and CDR2: SGDLS and YYNGEE. The CDR3 extends over 15 amino acids. The V end lost 4 bases, the J end lost 1 base, and 12 bases lay between the germline ends.

The chain links TRBV28 to TRBJ2-1; TRBD1 aligns across 9 bases. Germline assignment: CDR1 MDHEN and CDR2 SYDVKM. Unmatched junction bases numbered 0, after V lost 8 bases and J lost 1 base. This CDR3 comprises 13 residues. CDR3 in DNA: TGTGCCAGCGGACAGGGGTCCTACAATGAGCAGTTCTTC. Amino acid sequence: CASGQGSYNEQFF.

The chain joins TRBV10-1 to TRBJ2-5; TRBD1 or TRBD2 may be the D gene (5 bases each). Germline CDR1 WNHNN, CDR2 SYGVQD (reference sequence). V gave up 5 bases and J gave up 0 bases, with 7 bases separating them. CDR3 size: 13 residues. The CDR3 spells CASSPGHQETQYF. CDR3 DNA sequence: TGCGCCAGCAGTCCGGGACACCAAGAGACCCAGTACTTC.

The CDR3 DNA reads as TGTGCCAGCAGTTTTTTATCGACTAGCGGGAGTTTCTCCTACGAGCAGTACTTC. Encoded protein: CASSFLSTSGSFSYEQYF. The chain recombines TRBV28 with TRBJ2-7; 12 nucleotides match TRBD2. Germline-derived CDR1 and CDR2 are MDHEN and SYDVKM. The CDR3 covers 18 residues. V lost 3 bases to trimming and J lost 0 bases; unmatched junction nucleotides: 9.

The V call is TRBV6-5, the J call TRBJ2-7; D call uncertain. Trimming shortened V by 5 bases and J by 2 bases, and 10 bases separated the two germline ends. Germline loops: CDR1 MNHEY, CDR2 SVGAGI. The CDR3 is 13 amino acids. CDR3 sequence reads: CASSRQETYEQYF. CDR3 coding DNA: TGTGCCAGCAGTAGACAAGAAACCTACGAGCAGTACTTC.

This chain links TRBV5-4 with TRBJ2-2, with 10 bases lining up with TRBD1. This CDR3 has 16 residues. Germline trimming cut 0 bases from V and 7 bases from J; bases unmatched to any gene: 6. Germline CDR1 is SGHNT and CDR2 is YYREEE (reference sequence). CDR3 loop: CASSLAGTGAGGELFF. The CDR3 coding sequence is TGTGCCAGCAGCTTGGCCGGGACAGGGGCCGGCGGGGAGCTGTTTTTT.

The chain links TRBV19 to TRBJ1-1, with D maybe TRBD1 (5 bases). The V end lost 8 bases, the J end lost 1 base, and 14 bases lay between the germline ends. From germline, CDR1 is LNHDA and CDR2 SQIVND (reference sequence). This CDR3 is 14 amino acids long. The CDR3 sequence: CASQRTGRNTEAFF. In DNA, the CDR3 is TGTGCCAGTCAGCGTACAGGAAGGAACACTGAAGCTTTCTTT.

The V call is TRBV28, the J call TRBJ2-3; 7 nucleotides agree with TRBD1. Trimming removed 7 bases from V and 0 bases from J; junction bases left unmatched: 10. The CDR3 contains 16 residues. Germline assignment: CDR1 MDHEN and CDR2 SYDVKM. In DNA form, the CDR3 reads TGTGCCAGCACCACAGTCGGGACAGCCAGCACAGATACGCAGTATTTT. Protein product: CASTTVGTASTDTQYF.

The J gene is TRBJ1-1, the V gene TRBV5-5; D ambiguous. Germline loops: CDR1 SGHKS, CDR2 YYEKEE (reference sequence). Trimming shortened V by 6 bases and J by 4 bases, and 16 bases separated the two germline ends. CDR3 length: 14 residues. CDR3 coding DNA: TGTGCCAGCATCAATACGGGGTCGGGCACTGAAGCTTTCTTT. This gives the protein CASINTGSGTEAFF.

This chain connects TRBV19 to TRBJ2-3, with D unresolved. V gave up 6 bases and J gave up 1 base, with 8 bases separating them. Germline values: CDR1 LNHDA, CDR2 SQIVND (reference sequence). The CDR3 sequence is 13 residues long. The CDR3, as DNA: TGTGCCAGTAGGACAATAGGCACAGATACGCAGTATTTT. Translation: CASRTIGTDTQYF.

This rearrangement joins TRBV4-3 to TRBJ2-6; 8 bases fit TRBD2. V shed 0 bases, J shed 0 bases, and the junction held 4 bases outside the gene matches. This CDR3 comprises 18 residues. The V gene's germline CDR1 is LGHNA and CDR2 YSLEER. CDR3 protein: CASSQDPGGGSGANVLTF. In nucleotides, the CDR3 is TGCGCCAGCAGCCAAGACCCCGGGGGGGGCTCTGGGGCCAACGTCCTGACTTTC.

This clone has just one count. The chain has TRBV9 and TRBJ2-2; 9 nucleotides align to TRBD2. V lost 4 bases to trimming and J lost 5 bases; unmatched junction nucleotides: 9. The CDR3 is 16 residues long. Germline V gene data show CDR1 as SGDLS and CDR2 as YYNGEE. This chain's CDR3 is CASSPVAGVGTGELFF. The CDR3 nucleotides read TGTGCCAGCAGCCCGGTAGCGGGAGTAGGAACCGGGGAGCTGTTTTTT. Complete variable domain (other parts from reference TRBV9 and TRBJ2-2): DSGVTQTPKHLITATGQRVTLRCSPRSGDLSVYWYQQSLDQGLQFLIQYYNGEERAKGNILERFSAQQFPDLHSELNLSSLELGDSALYFCASSPVAGVGTGELFFGEGSRLTVL.

V is TRBV23-1 and J is TRBJ2-7, with 10 positions matching TRBD2. TRBV23-1 is recorded as an ORF, its role being uncertain. The J segment lost 5 bases and the V segment lost 3 bases, leaving 4 bases of the junction unmatched. The CDR3 is 14 residues long. This CDR3 reads CASSHLAGVHEQYF. The CDR3 DNA sequence: TGCGCCAGCAGTCACCTAGCGGGAGTACACGAGCAGTACTTC.

The gene calls are TRBV5-4 and TRBJ2-2; 10 positions agree with TRBD2. V was clipped by 3 bases and J by 5 bases; unmatched bases: 7. This CDR3 is built from 16 residues. Germline CDR1 and CDR2: SGHNT and YYREEE (reference sequence). The CDR3 loop is CASSWGVAGGTGELFF. CDR3 coding DNA: TGTGCCAGCAGCTGGGGGGTAGCGGGAGGTACCGGGGAGCTGTTTTTT.

The V gene is TRBV19, the J gene TRBJ2-7; 10 nucleotides agree with TRBD2. After removal of 6 bases from V and 0 bases from J, the junction contained 5 bases not matched to a gene. Germline V CDR1 and CDR2: LNHDA, SQIVND (reference sequence). This CDR3 contains 15 residues. The CDR3 nucleotides are TGTGCCAGTAGGATTAGCGGGGGGAGCTCCTACGAGCAGTACTTC. Translating it yields CASRISGGSSYEQYF.

J is TRBJ2-7 and V is TRBV29-1; 15 bases agree with TRBD2. The V gene end was trimmed by 7 bases and the J gene end by 4 bases; junction bases not matched to a gene: 20. Germline CDR1 and CDR2: SQVTM and ANQGSEA. This CDR3 comprises 19 residues. The CDR3 protein is CSDTPDGLAGGRVSYEQYF. In DNA, the CDR3 is TGCAGCGATACCCCTGACGGACTAGCGGGAGGGCGGGTCTCGTACGAGCAGTACTTC.

The CDR3 DNA reads TGTGCCATCAGTGAGGGACTAGCGGGAGTAACGAATGAGCAGTTCTTC. Translation gives CAISEGLAGVTNEQFF. The chain joins TRBV10-3 to TRBJ2-1; TRBD2 agrees at 13 bases. J lost 7 bases, V lost 2 bases, and 5 bases had no gene match. CDR3 length: 16 residues. Germline CDR1 and CDR2: ENHRY and SYGVKD.

Note on this clone: This specimen includes other DNA sequences encoding the same CDR3. This chain uses TRBV5-1 with TRBJ2-3; no firm D call. The CDR3 is made up of 12 amino acids. With 5 bases removed from V and 3 bases from J, the gap between germline ends came to 7 bases. Germline assignment: CDR1 SGHRS and CDR2 YFSETQ. For the CDR3, the DNA is TGCGCCAGCAGTCTAGAAACAGATACGCAGTATTTT. Its protein product is CASSLETDTQYF.

The chain combines TRBV30 with TRBJ1-1; a possible D gene is TRBD1 (6 bases). Trimming took off 3 bases at V and 4 bases at J, with 12 bases between the two ends. CDR3 size: 13 residues. Germline values: CDR1 GTSNPN, CDR2 SVGIG (reference sequence). The CDR3 reads CAWSTQGITEAFF. The CDR3 bases are TGTGCCTGGAGCACACAGGGAATCACTGAAGCTTTCTTT.

The rearrangement uses TRBV5-1 and TRBJ2-3; D is unresolved. Trimming stripped 7 bases from V and 2 bases from J, with 14 bases between. Per germline, CDR1 SGHRS and CDR2 YFSETQ. The CDR3 runs 14 residues. DNA for the CDR3: TGCGCCAGCTCAGACCGCCAACTCACAGATACGCAGTATTTT. As protein: CASSDRQLTDTQYF.

The chain has TRBV30 and TRBJ1-2, with 7 bases that match TRBD1. This CDR3 comprises 15 residues. CDR1 GTSNPN and CDR2 SVGIG come from the germline V gene (reference sequence). Unmatched junction bases numbered 7, after V lost 0 bases and J lost 3 bases. Written as DNA, the CDR3 is TGTGCCTGGAGTGTGCGGACAGGCCGGGACTATGGCTACACCTTC. Protein product: CAWSVRTGRDYGYTF. Together with reference TRBV30 and TRBJ1-2, the CDR3 gives the full variable domain: SQTIHQWPATLVQPVGSPLSLECTVEGTSNPNLYWYRQAAGRGLQLLFYSVGIGQISSEVPQNLSASRPQDRQFILSSKKLLLSDSGFYLCAWSVRTGRDYGYTFGSGTRLTVV.

The gene calls are TRBV5-5 and TRBJ1-5, with TRBD1 as a possible D gene (5 bases). Per germline, CDR1 SGHKS and CDR2 YYEKEE (reference sequence). V shed 0 bases and J shed 5 bases, with 18 bases lying between them. This CDR3 contains 17 residues. This CDR3 reads CASSLVPGGIIDQPQHF. DNA of the CDR3: TGTGCCAGCAGCTTGGTTCCGGGGGGAATAATTGATCAGCCCCAGCATTTT.

J is TRBJ1-5 and V is TRBV7-8; D gene uncertain. The V end lost 3 bases, the J end lost 0 bases, and 12 bases lay between the germline ends. This CDR3 is built from 16 residues. Germline-derived CDR1 and CDR2 are SGHVS and FQNEAQ. CDR3 DNA sequence: TGTGCCAGCAGCTTTGAAGGAATATATAGCAATCAGCCCCAGCATTTT. Translation: CASSFEGIYSNQPQHF.

The chain has TRBV6-5 and TRBJ2-1, with D perhaps TRBD1 (6 bases). This CDR3 comprises 15 residues. With 1 base removed from V and 8 bases from J, the gap between germline ends came to 15 bases. The V gene's germline CDR1 is MNHEY and CDR2 SVGAGI. The CDR3 nucleotides are TGTGCCAGCAGTTACTACATGGGGGCGCGGTATGAGCAGTTCTTC. Its protein product is CASSYYMGARYEQFF.

On this clone: Distinct nucleotide sequences in the sample also encode this CDR3. The V gene is TRBV11-3, the J gene TRBJ1-1; 7 bases are shared with TRBD1. The junction had 1 base not matched to a gene; V was cut back by 5 bases and J by 1 base. Per germline, CDR1 SGHNT and CDR2 YENEEA. The CDR3 consists of 13 residues. The CDR3 region is CASSRQGNTEAFF. Here the CDR3 DNA reads TGTGCCAGCAGCAGACAGGGGAACACTGAAGCTTTCTTT.

The chain employs TRBV15 and TRBJ1-2, with 7 bases that match TRBD1. CDR3 length equals 13 residues. CDR1 is LNHNV, CDR2 YYDKDF, per germline (reference sequence). The junction had 4 bases not matched to a gene; V was cut back by 2 bases and J by 7 bases. For the CDR3, the DNA is TGTGCCACCAGCAGACCAGGGGGAGGTGGCTACACCTTC. Its translation: CATSRPGGGGYTF.

This sequence joins TRBV7-2 and TRBJ2-7; D is perhaps TRBD1 or TRBD2 (5 bases each). CDR1 SGHTA and CDR2 FQGNSA come from the germline V gene. The CDR3 loop spans 15 amino acids. Trimming removed 5 bases at V and 7 bases at J, with 21 bases between. This CDR3 reads CASSHRDPLTGEQYF. The CDR3 coding sequence is TGTGCCAGCAGCCATAGGGACCCTCTTACTGGGGAGCAGTACTTC.

The V and J genes are TRBV7-8 and TRBJ2-3; tentatively, D is TRBD2 (5 bases). Germline V gene data show CDR1 as SGHVS and CDR2 as FQNEAQ. The CDR3 spans 17 residues. The V end lost 5 bases, the J end lost 7 bases, and 25 bases lay between the germline ends. The CDR3 nucleotides are TGTGCCAGCAGCCGAGGGCGGGTTATTTTAATGGATCATACGCAGTATTTT. Amino acids: CASSRGRVILMDHTQYF.